This T cell receptor (beta chain) was identified in a study of T cells after yellow fever vaccination. In germline, CDR1 is SGHDT, CDR2 YYEEEE. The CDR3 length is 15 residues. V was pared by 1 base and J by 0 bases, with 8 bases between. They built TCR cDNA with 5'RACE template switching, a step that put in a universal primer site and UMIs. MiXCR, run by TCRdb on the 5' RACE reads, gives a single entry per CDR3 protein. In the table there are some 320,000 distinct CDR3 sequences, 3.5% to 4.5% of which are singletons. The sequencing used PBMCs, collected 15 days after the yellow fever booster vaccination. V usage is TRBV5-6 and J usage is TRBJ1-3; D is unresolved. The source of this sequence is a man aged 18 to 35 who received the YFV17D yellow fever vaccine. The CDR3 region has the DNA TGTGCCAGCAGCTTGAACGGATACTCTGGAAACACCATATATTTT. It codes for CASSLNGYSGNTIYF.